These 14 T cell receptor beta chains share one sample of origin, sequenced in a study of blood T cell repertoires in COVID-19. Repertoires were generated with immunoSEQ multiplex PCR, while TCRdb's copy carries only in-frame clones and drops some. In the table there are around 300,000 clones, 80% to 90% of which are singletons. Sequenced input: peripheral blood. The receptors shown here come from an older woman with acute or convalescent COVID-19.

This rearrangement joins TRBV4-2 to TRBJ1-4, with 8 positions matching TRBD1. With 3 bases clipped from V and 8 bases from J, the junction kept 5 bases outside the gene matches. The CDR3 extends over 14 amino acids. Germline-derived CDR1 and CDR2 are LGHNA and YNFKEQ. CDR3 DNA sequence: TGTGCCAGCAGCCAGGACAGGGTAAGGGAAAAACTGTTTTTT. It specifies CASSQDRVREKLFF.

The V and J genes are TRBV5-1 and TRBJ1-6; TRBD1 might be the D (6 bases). V shed 2 bases and J shed 7 bases, with 13 bases lying between them. CDR3 length: 15 amino acids. Germline CDR1 and CDR2: SGHRS and YFSETQ. The CDR3 region is CASSFSTGQNSPLHF. The CDR3 DNA is TGCGCCAGCAGCTTTTCCACAGGGCAAAATTCACCCCTCCACTTT.

Here the CDR3 reads CASSQRTLNYGYTF. As DNA, the CDR3 is TGTGCCAGCAGCCAACGGACACTGAACTATGGCTACACCTTC. The chain recombines TRBV3-1 (or the pseudogene TRBV3-2) with TRBJ1-2; a weak D match, TRBD1 (5 bases). The CDR3 runs to 14 residues. The germline CDR1 and CDR2 sequences are LGHDT and YNNKEL (reference sequence). V shed 2 bases and J shed 2 bases, with 9 bases lying between them.

This clone was seen many times. The chain recombines TRBV4-2 with TRBJ2-7; 7 bases fit TRBD1. The trim removed 1 base at V and 2 bases at J, leaving 2 bases unmatched. From germline, CDR1 is LGHNA and CDR2 YNFKEQ. The CDR3 runs to 14 residues. This chain's CDR3 is CASSQGQGTYEQYF. As DNA, the CDR3 is TGTGCCAGCAGCCAAGGACAGGGAACCTACGAGCAGTACTTC.

The chain employs TRBV30 and TRBJ1-3, with D possibly matching TRBD1 (5 bases). Germline V gene data show CDR1 as GTSNPN and CDR2 as SVGIG (reference sequence). The CDR3 totals 14 residues. V lost 3 bases and J lost 2, with 11 bases in between. As DNA, the CDR3 is TGTGCCTGGAGCCTCGGAGGGGCTGGAAACACCATATATTTT. Its translation: CAWSLGGAGNTIYF.

The chain recombines TRBV5-6 with TRBJ2-7; D remains unclear. The CDR3 consists of 15 residues. The V end lost 3 bases, the J end lost 3 bases, and 16 bases lay between the germline ends. In germline, CDR1 is SGHDT, CDR2 YYEEEE. The CDR3: CASSSSAFRHYEQYF. The CDR3 DNA reads as TGTGCCAGCAGCTCATCGGCGTTTAGACACTACGAGCAGTACTTC. The variable domain in full, completed from reference TRBV5-6 and TRBJ2-7, reads DAGVTQSPTHLIKTRGQQVTLRCSPKSGHDTVSWYQQALGQGPQFIFQYYEEEERQRGNFPDRFSGHQFPNYSSELNVNALLLGDSALYLCASSSSAFRHYEQYFGPGTRLTVT.

A few counts support this clone. This chain uses TRBV6-5 with TRBJ1-4; 7 bases match TRBD1. The germline V gene has CDR1 MNHEY and CDR2 SVGAGI. The CDR3 extends over 15 amino acids. Trimming removed 4 bases from V and 0 bases from J; junction bases left unmatched: 2. DNA of the CDR3: TGTGCCAGCAGTTCGCAGGGGGCAACTAATGAAAAACTGTTTTTT. Protein product: CASSSQGATNEKLFF.

The CDR3 region has the DNA TGTGCCAGCAGCCCGACAGGGTGGAACACTGAAGCTTTCTTT. It yields the protein CASSPTGWNTEAFF. The V and J genes are TRBV7-3 and TRBJ1-1, with 7 bases matching TRBD1. The CDR3 covers 14 residues. CDR1 and CDR2 (germline): SGHTA, FQGTGA. With 5 bases clipped from V and 1 base from J, the junction kept 4 bases outside the gene matches.

The chain combines TRBV15 with TRBJ1-1, with a weak D call TRBD1 (5 bases). With 1 base removed from V and 3 bases from J, the gap between germline ends came to 9 bases. The germline V gene has CDR1 LNHNV and CDR2 YYDKDF (reference sequence). This CDR3 has 14 amino acids. The CDR3 bases are TGTGCCACCAGCAGAGCGCAGGGCCACACTGAAGCTTTCTTT. Its translation: CATSRAQGHTEAFF.

The CDR3, as DNA: TGTGCCAGCTCACTCACAGGGGCCACGAACACCGGGGAGCTGTTTTTT. This codes for CASSLTGATNTGELFF. The chain joins TRBV18 to TRBJ2-2, with 7 positions matching TRBD1. Germline assignment: CDR1 KGHSH and CDR2 LQKENI. The CDR3 runs 16 residues. Trimming at V came to 4 bases and at J to 0 bases, leaving 5 bases not matched to a gene.

V gene TRBV2 combines with J gene TRBJ2-1; perhaps TRBD2 as D (6 bases). V was pared by 9 bases and J by 5 bases, with 14 bases between. The CDR3 is made up of 13 amino acids. Germline CDR1 SNHLY, CDR2 FYNNEI. CDR3 amino acids: CARWRGGDNEQFF. Written as DNA, the CDR3 is TGTGCCAGGTGGAGGGGCGGTGACAATGAGCAGTTCTTC.

CDR3 bases: TGTGCCAGCAGCTTCCTTGCGGGGGGGCGTAGCGGCGGGGAGCTGTTTTTT. Its protein is CASSFLAGGRSGGELFF. This chain connects TRBV7-9 to TRBJ2-2; 9 nucleotides match TRBD2. CDR3 size: 17 residues. With 3 bases clipped from V and 7 bases from J, the junction kept 12 bases outside the gene matches. The germline CDR1 and CDR2 sequences are SEHNR and FQNEAQ (reference sequence).

The genes are TRBV14 and TRBJ2-3; a possible D gene is TRBD1 (5 bases). This CDR3 region has 14 residues. Trimming removed 3 bases from V and 0 bases from J, with 7 bases in between. Per the germline V gene, CDR1 is SGHDN and CDR2 is FVKESK. The CDR3 nucleotides are TGTGCCAGCAGCCAGTGGACAAGCACAGATACGCAGTATTTT. This codes for CASSQWTSTDTQYF.

This chain uses TRBV19 with TRBJ2-2; D is perhaps TRBD1 (6 bases). Looked up from germline, CDR1 is LNHDA and CDR2 is SQIVND (reference sequence). Trimming stripped 6 bases from V and 3 bases from J, with 14 bases between. CDR3 length: 15 amino acids. CDR3 sequence (DNA): TGTGCCAGTAGACCCGGGACACTACACACCGGGGAGCTGTTTTTT. This translates into CASRPGTLHTGELFF. Full variable domain (missing parts from reference TRBV19 and TRBJ2-2): DGGITQSPKYLFRKEGQNVTLSCEQNLNHDAMYWYRQDPGQGLRLIYYSQIVNDFQKGDIAEGYSVSREKKESFPLTVTSAQKNPTAFYLCASRPGTLHTGELFFGEGSRLTVL.